These 19 T cell receptor beta chains came from one sample sequenced in a study of T cells in Graves' hyperthyroidism and ophthalmopathy. TCR beta CDR3 region amplification was performed from RNA transcripts. A set of HTBI primers served as the primers for a first-round RT-PCR of the TCR CDR3. From the multiplex PCR reads, TCRdb called clonotypes with MiXCR, one entry per CDR3 protein. The sample contains some 500,000 distinct CDR3 sequences, about 15% of which appear only once. Sequenced sample: blood. These receptors all stem from a woman between 25 and 40 years old with Graves' ophthalmopathy.

This clonotype has at least ten counts. CDR3 DNA sequence: TGTGCCAGCAGCCCCCGATTGACTAGCGGGAGGTTCAATGAGCAGTTCTTC. This translates into CASSPRLTSGRFNEQFF. The rearrangement uses TRBV11-2 and TRBJ2-1, with TRBD2 matching 13 bases. Germline V gene data show CDR1 as SGHAT and CDR2 as FQNNGV. V gave up 5 bases and J gave up 6 bases; unmatched junction bases: 10. This CDR3 region has 17 residues.

This clonotype was counted at least ten times. This chain uses TRBV12-3 or TRBV12-4 with TRBJ2-1; TRBD1 aligns across 8 bases. V lost 6 bases and J lost 5; bases outside the gene matches: 9. The CDR3 extends over 15 amino acids. DNA of the CDR3: TGTGCCAGCAGCCCCCAGGGACAGGCCAACAATGAGCAGTTCTTC. Its translation: CASSPQGQANNEQFF.

This clonotype has a handful of counts. The chain is built from TRBV7-9 and TRBJ2-4, with 10 bases aligning to TRBD1. V lost 4 bases, J lost 4 bases, and 1 base stayed unmatched. The CDR3 covers 14 residues. Germline-derived CDR1 and CDR2 are SEHNR and FQNEAQ (reference sequence). In nucleotides, the CDR3 is TGTGCCAGCAGCTGGGACAGGGGAAAAAACATTCAGTACTTC. As protein: CASSWDRGKNIQYF.

There are a few counts of this clonotype. V gene TRBV4-3 combines with J gene TRBJ2-4, with D possibly matching TRBD2 (6 bases). V was pared by 4 bases and J by 0 bases, with 19 bases between. Germline V lookup: CDR1 LGHNA, CDR2 YSLEER. The CDR3 sequence is 18 residues long. The DNA for the CDR3 is TGCGCCAGCAGCCTACGACCTTCCCGGGACTTAGCCAAAAACATTCAGTACTTC. Translation gives CASSLRPSRDLAKNIQYF.

Ten or more counts support this clonotype. This chain connects TRBV28 to TRBJ2-1; D could derive from TRBD1 or TRBD2 (6 bases each). V lost 6 bases, J lost 2 bases, and 14 bases lay in between. CDR3 length: 15 amino acids. The germline V gene encodes CDR1 MDHEN and CDR2 SYDVKM. The CDR3: CASRSGAGAYNEQFF. CDR3 sequence (DNA): TGTGCCAGCAGGTCGGGGGCGGGCGCCTACAATGAGCAGTTCTTC.

Note on this clonotype: Being one base from a much bigger clone, this may be a read error. The chain employs TRBV28 and TRBJ2-1; no clear D gene. CDR1 is MDHEN, CDR2 SYDVKM, per germline. The CDR3 is 11 amino acids. The CDR3 bases are TGTGCCAGCATCCTTTACAATAAGCAGTTCTTC. Protein: CASILYNKQFF.

The chain combines TRBV5-6 with TRBJ2-3; 14 nucleotides agree with TRBD2. The CDR3 sequence is 14 residues long. Germline V gene sequence: CDR1 SGHDT, CDR2 YYEEEE. V trimming: 3 bases; J trimming: 8 bases; junction bases outside the gene matches: 2. CDR3 bases: TGTGCCAGCAGCTCGGGACTAGCGGGAGCTACGCAGTATTTT. Protein: CASSSGLAGATQYF.

This rearrangement joins TRBV6-5 to TRBJ2-7, with TRBD1 matching 9 bases. The CDR3 consists of 14 residues. After removal of 6 bases from V and 0 bases from J, the junction contained 3 bases not matched to a gene. Germline CDR1 is MNHEY and CDR2 is SVGAGI. The CDR3 DNA reads as TGTGCCAGCAGCTCACAGGGGGCCTCCTACGAGCAGTACTTC. Its protein is CASSSQGASYEQYF.

Only a few counts were recorded for this clonotype. A much larger clone lies a single base off, so this may be a read error. The chain couples TRBV6-1 to TRBJ2-7; TRBD2 matches 14 bases. Per germline, CDR1 MNHNS and CDR2 SASEGT. This CDR3 comprises 15 residues. V lost 6 bases and J lost 5; bases outside the gene matches: 6. The DNA for the CDR3 is TGTGCCAGCAGCCCGGGACTAGCGGGAGTGGACGAGCAGTACTTC. Its protein product is CASSPGLAGVDEQYF.

This clonotype was detected many times. The V gene is TRBV20-1, the J gene TRBJ2-7; D is uncertain. The CDR3 covers 12 residues. The V and J ends lost 1 base and 3 bases respectively, with 7 bases between them. Germline V gene data show CDR1 as DFQATT and CDR2 as SNEGSKA (reference sequence). This CDR3 reads CSARVDNYEQYF. DNA for the CDR3: TGCAGTGCTAGAGTCGACAACTACGAGCAGTACTTC.

A word on this clonotype: The junction differs from germline at one of its ends, possibly a read error. The CDR3 DNA is TGTGCCAGCAGCTCTCGGATTGGGAGCGGGGTGCTGTTTTTT. As protein: CASSSRIGSGVLFF. The V and J genes are TRBV7-2 and TRBJ2-2; 7 nucleotides match TRBD2. This CDR3 spans 14 amino acids. In germline, CDR1 is SGHTA, CDR2 FQGNSA. Full variable domain (missing parts from reference TRBV7-2 and TRBJ2-2): GAGVSQSPSNKVTEKGKDVELRCDPISGHTALYWYRQSLGQGLEFLIYFQGNSAPDKSGLPSDRFSAERTGGSVSTLTIQRTQQEDSAVYLCASSSRIGSGVLFFGEGSRLTVL.

In this sample, this clonotype turned up many times. This rearrangement joins TRBV2 to TRBJ2-7, with 11 bases aligning to TRBD2. Germline V gene lookup returns CDR1 SNHLY and CDR2 FYNNEI. V lost 3 bases and J lost 2; bases outside the gene matches: 3. The CDR3 spans 15 residues. DNA for the CDR3: TGTGCCAGCAGTGATACTAGCGGGAGACCCTACGAGCAGTACTTC. Its translation is CASSDTSGRPYEQYF.

This clonotype appeared many times. The chain couples TRBV7-3 to TRBJ2-7; possible D gene TRBD2, 5 bases. This CDR3 spans 14 amino acids. Trimming stripped 5 bases from V and 2 bases from J, with 13 bases between. Germline lookup yields CDR1 SGHTA and CDR2 FQGTGA. The CDR3 loop is CASSTTGVAYEQYF. The CDR3 coding sequence is TGTGCCAGCAGCACCACCGGGGTCGCCTACGAGCAGTACTTC. The full variable domain, rest sourced from reference TRBV7-3 and TRBJ2-7, is GAGVSQTPSNKVTEKGKYVELRCDPISGHTALYWYRQSLGQGPEFLIYFQGTGAADDSGLPNDRFFAVRPEGSVSTLKIQRTERGDSAVYLCASSTTGVAYEQYFGPGTRLTVT.

This clonotype was counted at least ten times. The V and J genes are TRBV15 and TRBJ2-7, with 8 bases matching TRBD1. The germline V gene has CDR1 LNHNV and CDR2 YYDKDF (reference sequence). Unmatched junction bases numbered 9, after V lost 1 base and J lost 7 bases. There are 15 residues in the CDR3. The DNA for the CDR3 is TGTGCCACCAGCAGAGCTGGACAGGGTGGCGGTGAGCAGTACTTC. Its protein is CATSRAGQGGGEQYF.

This clonotype was seen many times. The chain employs TRBV12-3 or TRBV12-4 and TRBJ1-1, with D perhaps matching TRBD1 (6 bases). V was trimmed by 6 bases and J by 3 bases, leaving 17 bases between them. This CDR3 region has 15 residues. The CDR3 nucleotides read TGTGCCAGCAGGCTCCAGGGGTTGCGGGACACTGAAGCTTTCTTT. This gives the protein CASRLQGLRDTEAFF.

This clonotype was seen at least ten times. The chain carries TRBV7-2 and TRBJ1-1; possibly TRBD1 for D (6 bases). The CDR3 totals 14 residues. Germline CDR1 SGHTA, CDR2 FQGNSA. V lost 6 bases, J lost 1 base, and 12 bases lay in between. CDR3 sequence reads: CASSPGRGNTEAFF. CDR3 nucleotide sequence: TGTGCCAGCAGTCCCGGCAGGGGGAACACTGAAGCTTTCTTT. Complete variable domain (other parts from reference TRBV7-2 and TRBJ1-1): GAGVSQSPSNKVTEKGKDVELRCDPISGHTALYWYRQSLGQGLEFLIYFQGNSAPDKSGLPSDRFSAERTGGSVSTLTIQRTQQEDSAVYLCASSPGRGNTEAFFGQGTRLTVV.

This clonotype was recorded a few times. This chain connects TRBV5-1 to TRBJ1-6; the match to TRBD1 covers 10 bases. The germline V gene encodes CDR1 SGHRS and CDR2 YFSETQ. The CDR3 consists of 17 residues. V gave up 0 bases and J gave up 6 bases; unmatched junction bases: 6. The CDR3, as DNA: TGCGCCAGCAGCTTGGCCGGGACAGGGGCATCTAATTCACCCCTCCACTTT. It encodes CASSLAGTGASNSPLHF.

The chain recombines TRBV7-9 with TRBJ1-4; TRBD1 agrees at 10 bases. The germline V gene encodes CDR1 SEHNR and CDR2 FQNEAQ (reference sequence). This CDR3 has 16 amino acids. J was trimmed by 4 bases and V by 5 bases; bases with no gene match: 7. The CDR3 sequence: CASSLRQGADNEKLFF. CDR3 DNA sequence: TGTGCCAGCAGCCTTCGACAGGGGGCTGATAATGAAAAACTGTTTTTT.

CDR3 bases: TGCGCCAGCAGCCAAGCCTCCACGGGTACCGACTACGAGCAGTACTTC. Translation: CASSQASTGTDYEQYF. The J gene is TRBJ2-7, the V gene TRBV4-3; D not certain. The CDR3 covers 16 residues. The germline gives CDR1 LGHNA, CDR2 YSLEER. Trimming cost V 1 base and J 3 bases, with 16 bases left between them.